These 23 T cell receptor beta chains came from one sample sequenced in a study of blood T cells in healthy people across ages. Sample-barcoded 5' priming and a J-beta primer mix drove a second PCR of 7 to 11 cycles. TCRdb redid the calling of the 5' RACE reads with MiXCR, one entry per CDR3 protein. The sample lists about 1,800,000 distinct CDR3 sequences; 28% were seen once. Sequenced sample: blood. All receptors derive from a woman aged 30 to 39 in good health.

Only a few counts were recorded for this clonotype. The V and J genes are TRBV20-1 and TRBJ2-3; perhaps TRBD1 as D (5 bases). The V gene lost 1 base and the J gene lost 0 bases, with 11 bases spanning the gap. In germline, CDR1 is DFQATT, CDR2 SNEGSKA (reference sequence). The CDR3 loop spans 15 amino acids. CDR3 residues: CSARGVDTSTDTQYF. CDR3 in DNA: TGCAGTGCTAGAGGAGTGGACACTAGCACAGATACGCAGTATTTT.

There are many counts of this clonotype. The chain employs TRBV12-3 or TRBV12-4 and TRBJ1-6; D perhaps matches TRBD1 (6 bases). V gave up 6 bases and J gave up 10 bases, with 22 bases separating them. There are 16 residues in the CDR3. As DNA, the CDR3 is TGTGCCAGCAGCCTTGGACCAGGGGCCCGCGCATCACCCCTCCACTTT. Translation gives CASSLGPGARASPLHF.

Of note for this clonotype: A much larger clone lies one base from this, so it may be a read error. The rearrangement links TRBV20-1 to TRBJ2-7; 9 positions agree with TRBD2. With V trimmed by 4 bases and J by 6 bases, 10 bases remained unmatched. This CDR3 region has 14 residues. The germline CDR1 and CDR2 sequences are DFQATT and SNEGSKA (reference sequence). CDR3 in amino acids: CSATGTSRRSEQYF. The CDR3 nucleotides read TGCAGTGCTACCGGGACTAGCAGGAGGTCCGAGCAGTACTTC.

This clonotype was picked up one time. The CDR3, as DNA: TGTGCCTGGACCCCAACAGGGGCTGAAAAACTGTTTTTT. It yields the protein CAWTPTGAEKLFF. V and J are TRBV30 and TRBJ1-4; 7 bases agree with TRBD1. Per germline, CDR1 GTSNPN and CDR2 SVGIG (reference sequence). The trim removed 4 bases at V and 7 bases at J, leaving 6 bases unmatched. CDR3 length equals 13 residues.

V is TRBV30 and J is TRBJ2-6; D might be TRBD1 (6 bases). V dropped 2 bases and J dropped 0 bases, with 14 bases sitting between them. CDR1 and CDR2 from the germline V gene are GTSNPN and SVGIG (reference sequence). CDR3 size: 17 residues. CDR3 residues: CAWSTGTLISGANVLTF. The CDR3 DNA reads TGTGCCTGGAGTACCGGGACACTAATCTCTGGGGCCAACGTCCTGACTTTC.

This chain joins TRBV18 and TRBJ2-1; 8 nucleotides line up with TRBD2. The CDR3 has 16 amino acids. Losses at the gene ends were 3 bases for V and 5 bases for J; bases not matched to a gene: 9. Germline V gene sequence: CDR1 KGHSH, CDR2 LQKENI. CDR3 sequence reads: CASSPGLAGMNNEQFF. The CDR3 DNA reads TGTGCCAGCTCACCGGGCCTAGCGGGTATGAACAATGAGCAGTTCTTC.

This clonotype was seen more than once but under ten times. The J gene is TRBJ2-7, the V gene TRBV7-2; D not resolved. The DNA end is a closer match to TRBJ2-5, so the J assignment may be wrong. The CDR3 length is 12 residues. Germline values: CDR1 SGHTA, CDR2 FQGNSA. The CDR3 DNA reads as TGTGCCAGCAGCCCTCAGACGGGGACCCAGTACTTC. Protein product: CASSPQTGTQYF.

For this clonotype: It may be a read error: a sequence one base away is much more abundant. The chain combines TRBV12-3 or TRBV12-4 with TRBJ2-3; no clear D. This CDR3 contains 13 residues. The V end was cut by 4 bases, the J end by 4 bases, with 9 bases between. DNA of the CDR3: TGTGCCAGCAGTTGCCCCCCGGCAGATACGCAGTATTTT. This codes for CASSCPPADTQYF.

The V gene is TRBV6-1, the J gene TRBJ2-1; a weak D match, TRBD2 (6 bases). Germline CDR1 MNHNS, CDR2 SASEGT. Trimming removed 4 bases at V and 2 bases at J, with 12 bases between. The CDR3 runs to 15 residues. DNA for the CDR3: TGTGCCAGCAGTGGTCGGGAGAAGCCCTACAATGAGCAGTTCTTC. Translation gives CASSGREKPYNEQFF.

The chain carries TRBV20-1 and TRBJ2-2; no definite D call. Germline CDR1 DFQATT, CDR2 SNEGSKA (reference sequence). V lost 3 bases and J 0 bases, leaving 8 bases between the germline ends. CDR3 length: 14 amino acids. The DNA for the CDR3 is TGCAGTGCTAGCGTAACCGCGAACACCGGGGAGCTGTTTTTT. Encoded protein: CSASVTANTGELFF.

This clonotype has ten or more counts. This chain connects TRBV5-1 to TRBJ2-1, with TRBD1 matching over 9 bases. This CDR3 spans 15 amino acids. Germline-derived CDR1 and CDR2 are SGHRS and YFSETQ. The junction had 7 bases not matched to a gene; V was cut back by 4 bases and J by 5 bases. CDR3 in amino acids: CASSPDRGGDNEQFF. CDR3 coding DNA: TGCGCCAGCAGCCCGGACAGGGGAGGGGACAATGAGCAGTTCTTC.

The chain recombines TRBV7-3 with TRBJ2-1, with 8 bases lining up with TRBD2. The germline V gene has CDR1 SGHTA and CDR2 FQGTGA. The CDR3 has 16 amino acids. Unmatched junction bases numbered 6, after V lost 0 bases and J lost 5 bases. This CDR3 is CASSLTFGGGHNEQFF. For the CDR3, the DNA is TGTGCCAGCAGCTTAACGTTCGGGGGGGGCCACAATGAGCAGTTCTTC.

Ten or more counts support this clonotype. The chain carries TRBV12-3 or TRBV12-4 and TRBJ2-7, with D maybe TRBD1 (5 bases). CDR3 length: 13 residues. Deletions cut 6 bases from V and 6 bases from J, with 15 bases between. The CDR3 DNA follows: TGTGCCAGCAGCAATTATCAGGGAACCGAGCAGTACTTC. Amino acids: CASSNYQGTEQYF.

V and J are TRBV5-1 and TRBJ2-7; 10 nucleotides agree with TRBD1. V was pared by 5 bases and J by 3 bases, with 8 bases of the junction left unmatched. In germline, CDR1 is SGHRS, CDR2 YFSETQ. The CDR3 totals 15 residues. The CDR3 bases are TGCGCCAGCAGTAGTGGGACAGGGGCGAACTACGAGCAGTACTTC. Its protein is CASSSGTGANYEQYF.

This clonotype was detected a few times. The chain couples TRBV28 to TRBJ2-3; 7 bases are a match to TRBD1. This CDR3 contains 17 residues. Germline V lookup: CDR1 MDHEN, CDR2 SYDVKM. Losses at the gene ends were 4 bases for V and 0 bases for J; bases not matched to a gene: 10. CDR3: CASSSPAGTASTDTQYF. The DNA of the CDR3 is TGTGCCAGCAGTTCCCCCGCCGGGACAGCTAGCACAGATACGCAGTATTTT.

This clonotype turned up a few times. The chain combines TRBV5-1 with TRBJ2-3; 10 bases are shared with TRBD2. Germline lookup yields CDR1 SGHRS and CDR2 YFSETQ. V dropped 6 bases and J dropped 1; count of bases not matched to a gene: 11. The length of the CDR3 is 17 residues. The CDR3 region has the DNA TGCGCCAGCAATTTGGCGTCTGGGACTAGCGGCACAGATACGCAGTATTTT. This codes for CASNLASGTSGTDTQYF.

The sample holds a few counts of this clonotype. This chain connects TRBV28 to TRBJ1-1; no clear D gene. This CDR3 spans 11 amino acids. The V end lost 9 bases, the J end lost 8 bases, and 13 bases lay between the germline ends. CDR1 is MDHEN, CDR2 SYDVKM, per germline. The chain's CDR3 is CASRLREEAFF. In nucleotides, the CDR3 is TGTGCCAGTCGGCTCCGGGAGGAAGCTTTCTTT.

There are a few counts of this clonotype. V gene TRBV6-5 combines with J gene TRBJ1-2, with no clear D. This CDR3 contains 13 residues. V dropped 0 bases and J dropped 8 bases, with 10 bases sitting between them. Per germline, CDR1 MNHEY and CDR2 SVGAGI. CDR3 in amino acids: CASSYSLSAGYTF. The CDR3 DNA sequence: TGTGCCAGCAGTTACTCGTTGTCGGCCGGCTACACCTTC.

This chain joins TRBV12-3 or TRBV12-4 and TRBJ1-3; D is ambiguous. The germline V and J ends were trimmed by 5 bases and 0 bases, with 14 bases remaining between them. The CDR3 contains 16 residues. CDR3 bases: TGTGCCAGCAGTCGCCTTTTCCAGAGCTCTGGAAACACCATATATTTT. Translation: CASSRLFQSSGNTIYF.

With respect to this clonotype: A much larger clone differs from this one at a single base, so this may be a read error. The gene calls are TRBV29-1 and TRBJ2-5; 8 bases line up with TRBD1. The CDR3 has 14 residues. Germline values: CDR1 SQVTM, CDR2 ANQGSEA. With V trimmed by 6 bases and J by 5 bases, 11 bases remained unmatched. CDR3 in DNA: TGCAGCGTCGCCCAGGGGGCGGGAAAGGAGACCCAGTACTTC. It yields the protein CSVAQGAGKETQYF.

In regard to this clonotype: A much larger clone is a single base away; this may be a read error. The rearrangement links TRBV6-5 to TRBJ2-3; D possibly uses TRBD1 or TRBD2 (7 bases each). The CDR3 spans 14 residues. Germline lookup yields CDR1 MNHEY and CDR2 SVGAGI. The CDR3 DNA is TGTGCCGGCAGGGGGGGACAGTTCACAGATACGCAGTATTTT. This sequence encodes CAGRGGQFTDTQYF.

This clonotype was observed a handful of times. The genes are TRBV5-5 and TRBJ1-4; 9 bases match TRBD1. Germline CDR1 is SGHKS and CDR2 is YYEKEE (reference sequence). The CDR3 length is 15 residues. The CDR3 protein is CASPNRRDRDEKLFF. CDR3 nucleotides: TGTGCTAGCCCTAACCGCCGGGACAGGGATGAAAAACTGTTTTTT.

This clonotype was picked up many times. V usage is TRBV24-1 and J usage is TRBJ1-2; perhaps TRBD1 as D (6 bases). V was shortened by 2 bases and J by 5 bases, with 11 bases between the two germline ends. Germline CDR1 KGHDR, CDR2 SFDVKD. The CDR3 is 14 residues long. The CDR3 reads CATSDWTVGYGYTF. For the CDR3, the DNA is TGTGCCACCAGTGATTGGACAGTGGGTTATGGCTACACCTTC.